This entry features one T cell receptor (beta chain) sequence. These data come from a study of neurological immune-mediated disorders. Noted time point: longitudinal time-point 1 (baseline). Each CDR3 protein gets one entry after TCRdb re-called the 5' RACE reads with MiXCR. Of around 71,000 distinct CDR3 sequences in the sample, 12% to 15% were seen once. V gave up 6 bases and J gave up 3 bases; unmatched junction bases: 13. This CDR3 has 18 residues. The germline V gene has CDR1 MNHEY and CDR2 SVGAGI. The sample comprised PBMCs. The V and J genes are TRBV6-5 and TRBJ2-1; TRBD2 aligns across 11 bases. The sequence was obtained from a female donor with HTLV-1-associated myelopathy (HAM/TSP). DNA for the CDR3: TGTGCCAGCAGCCTCATGAAAACTAGCGGGGGTATCTACAATGAGCAGTTCTTC. Translation: CASSLMKTSGGIYNEQFF.